The 30 T cell receptor beta chains below come from one sample, sequenced in a study of T cells in narcolepsy listed by TCRdb under 2018. The method was the immunoSEQ multiplex PCR assay. Drawn from immuneACCESS, this table holds only the in-frame rearrangements with V and J called that TCRdb kept. Clones are partly lost; checked studies trace under half to an unresolved V gene and leave the rest unexplained. This sample has approximately 31,000 clones in its table, and about 84% of those were observed once. Roughly 1.2% of the sample comes from the top ten. The sample comprised CD45RA- memory CD4+ T cells from PBMCs. The meaning of the sample's cell subset or site label: memory T cells sorted ex vivo from peripheral blood. The receptors were gathered from a human donor with narcolepsy.

V usage is TRBV11-1 and J usage is TRBJ1-1, with a tentative D call TRBD1 (6 bases). The germline CDR1 and CDR2 sequences are SGHAT and FQDESV (reference sequence). The V end was cut by 5 bases, the J end by 1 base, with 11 bases between. The CDR3 is made up of 14 amino acids. Here the CDR3 reads CASSVTQGNTEAFF. The CDR3 DNA reads as TGTGCCAGCAGCGTTACACAGGGGAACACTGAAGCTTTCTTT.

This clone has a handful of counts. The DNA of the CDR3 is TGTGCCAGCAGCCGGACAGGGGTCACCTACAATGAGCAGTTCTTC. It specifies CASSRTGVTYNEQFF. The J gene is TRBJ2-1, the V gene TRBV6-5, with 9 positions matching TRBD1. After removal of 6 bases from V and 2 bases from J, the junction contained 5 bases not matched to a gene. Per the germline V gene, CDR1 is MNHEY and CDR2 is SVGAGI. This CDR3 region has 15 residues.

The V call is TRBV5-1, the J call TRBJ1-2; D gene unclear. This CDR3 region has 14 residues. The germline V gene encodes CDR1 SGHRS and CDR2 YFSETQ. V was clipped by 7 bases and J by 2 bases, with 15 bases between them. The DNA of the CDR3 is TGCGCCAGCGCTCTGGGCCCTGAAAACTATGGCTACACCTTC. Translating gives CASALGPENYGYTF.

V is TRBV19 and J is TRBJ2-3; D unclear. The CDR3 totals 13 residues. Trimming pared 3 bases from V and 3 bases from J, leaving 7 bases between. Germline loops: CDR1 LNHDA, CDR2 SQIVND (reference sequence). CDR3 sequence reads: CASSMAQTDTQYF. Written as DNA, the CDR3 is TGTGCCAGTAGTATGGCACAGACAGATACGCAGTATTTT.

V usage is TRBV5-4 and J usage is TRBJ2-1, with 8 bases matching TRBD2. This CDR3 spans 16 amino acids. Germline CDR1 is SGHNT and CDR2 is YYREEE (reference sequence). V trimming: 4 bases; J trimming: 0 bases; junction bases outside the gene matches: 6. For the CDR3, the DNA is TGTGCCAGCAGCCCCGGGACTAGAGGCTCCTACAATGAGCAGTTCTTC. Translating gives CASSPGTRGSYNEQFF. Full variable domain (remainder filled in from reference TRBV5-4 and TRBJ2-1): ETGVTQSPTHLIKTRGQQVTLRCSSQSGHNTVSWYQQALGQGPQFIFQYYREEENGRGNFPPRFSGLQFPNYSSELNVNALELDDSALYLCASSPGTRGSYNEQFFGPGTRLTVL.

The rearrangement uses TRBV14 and TRBJ2-3; D call uncertain. The CDR3 loop spans 15 amino acids. V lost 0 bases and J lost 12, with 19 bases in between. Germline assignment: CDR1 SGHDN and CDR2 FVKESK. This CDR3 reads CASSQDPVGKSAQYF. CDR3 sequence (DNA): TGTGCCAGCAGCCAAGATCCGGTGGGAAAGAGTGCACAGTATTTT. Filled out from reference TRBV14 and TRBJ2-3, the complete variable domain reads EAGVTQFPSHSVIEKGQTVTLRCDPISGHDNLYWYRRVMGKEIKFLLHFVKESKQDESGMPNNRFLAERTGGTYSTLKVQPAELEDSGVYFCASSQDPVGKSAQYFGPGTRLTVL.

CDR3: CASSEGGYTIYF. Here the CDR3 DNA reads TGTGCCAGCAGTGAAGGGGGATACACCATATATTTT. The rearrangement links TRBV25-1 to TRBJ1-3; possible D gene TRBD1, 5 bases. Per the germline V gene, CDR1 is MGHDK and CDR2 is SYGVNS. V was pared by 2 bases and J by 8 bases, with 7 bases between. The CDR3 is made up of 12 amino acids.

The rearrangement joins TRBV7-3 to TRBJ2-5, with D possibly being TRBD2 (6 bases). The CDR3 has 13 residues. Per the germline V gene, CDR1 is SGHTA and CDR2 is FQGTGA. Trimming removed 3 bases at V and 5 bases at J, with 10 bases between. This CDR3 reads CASSFGGRETQYF. CDR3 DNA: TGTGCCAGCAGCTTCGGAGGGCGGGAGACCCAGTACTTC. The full variable domain, with the rest looked up from reference TRBV7-3 and TRBJ2-5, is GAGVSQTPSNKVTEKGKYVELRCDPISGHTALYWYRQSLGQGPEFLIYFQGTGAADDSGLPNDRFFAVRPEGSVSTLKIQRTERGDSAVYLCASSFGGRETQYFGPGTRLLVL.

The chain joins TRBV9 to TRBJ1-4; D is unresolved. The ends were cut back, 3 bases at V and 0 bases at J, with 9 bases in the middle. CDR3 length: 15 residues. Germline CDR1 SGDLS, CDR2 YYNGEE. The CDR3 DNA reads as TGTGCCAGCAGCGCGGACGGGGCAACTAATGAAAAACTGTTTTTT. Its protein is CASSADGATNEKLFF. The complete variable domain, with remaining parts taken from reference TRBV9 and TRBJ1-4, reads DSGVTQTPKHLITATGQRVTLRCSPRSGDLSVYWYQQSLDQGLQFLIQYYNGEERAKGNILERFSAQQFPDLHSELNLSSLELGDSALYFCASSADGATNEKLFFGSGTQLSVL.

This clone was observed a handful of times. The V call is TRBV28, the J call TRBJ1-4; D gene ambiguous. CDR1 is MDHEN, CDR2 SYDVKM, per germline. This CDR3 has 14 residues. V was cut by 1 base and J by 8 bases, with 11 bases left in between. CDR3 loop: CASSLSAVREKLFF. In nucleotides, the CDR3 is TGTGCCAGCAGTTTATCGGCAGTCCGGGAAAAACTGTTTTTT.

The chain employs TRBV10-3 and TRBJ2-5, with 13 positions matching TRBD2. Trimming cost V 4 bases and J 2 bases; bases outside gene matches: 4. CDR3 size: 16 residues. Germline CDR1 reads ENHRY; CDR2 reads SYGVKD. The chain's CDR3 is CAISAGLAGLQETQYF. In nucleotides, the CDR3 is TGTGCCATCAGTGCGGGACTAGCGGGGCTTCAAGAGACCCAGTACTTC.

The chain has TRBV18 and TRBJ1-4, with TRBD1 as a possible D gene (5 bases). The CDR3 is 16 residues long. Germline CDR1 is KGHSH and CDR2 is LQKENI. Between the trimmed V and J ends, which lost 3 bases and 5 bases, there was a span of 16 bases. The CDR3 spells CASSPPQGSQNEKLFF. CDR3 DNA: TGTGCCAGCTCACCGCCCCAGGGTTCCCAAAATGAAAAACTGTTTTTT.

CDR3 coding DNA: TGTGCCAGCAGACTCGACAGGTCCTACGAGCAGTACTTC. It is translated as CASRLDRSYEQYF. The rearrangement links TRBV6-6 to TRBJ2-7, with D possibly TRBD1 on 6 matching bases. Trimming left V 6 bases short and J 1 base short, with 10 bases between. The germline V gene encodes CDR1 MNHNY and CDR2 SVGAGI (reference sequence). The CDR3 extends over 13 amino acids.

This clone was detected only once. This sequence joins TRBV11-1 and TRBJ2-3; D is undetermined. CDR3 length: 12 amino acids. V gave up 4 bases and J gave up 2 bases, with 4 bases separating them. CDR1 is SGHAT, CDR2 FQDESV, per germline (reference sequence). CDR3 loop: CASSSLTDTQYF. The CDR3 nucleotides read TGTGCCAGCAGCTCCCTCACAGATACGCAGTATTTT. Filled out from reference TRBV11-1 and TRBJ2-3, the complete variable domain reads EAEVAQSPRYKITEKSQAVAFWCDPISGHATLYWYRQILGQGPELLVQFQDESVVDDSQLPKDRFSAERLKGVDSTLKIQPAELGDSAMYLCASSSLTDTQYFGPGTRLTVL.

V and J are TRBV7-2 and TRBJ2-6; D remains ambiguous. This CDR3 is 15 amino acids long. Between the trimmed V and J ends, which lost 1 base and 2 bases, there was a span of 6 bases. Germline CDR1 reads SGHTA; CDR2 reads FQGNSA. Written as DNA, the CDR3 is TGTGCCAGCAGCTTAGGGCGAACTGGGGCCAACGTCCTGACTTTC. This sequence encodes CASSLGRTGANVLTF. Using reference TRBV7-2 and TRBJ2-6 for the parts outside the CDR3, the full variable domain is GAGVSQSPSNKVTEKGKDVELRCDPISGHTALYWYRQSLGQGLEFLIYFQGNSAPDKSGLPSDRFSAERTGGSVSTLTIQRTQQEDSAVYLCASSLGRTGANVLTFGAGSRLTVL.

The V and J genes are TRBV7-2 and TRBJ1-2, with D hard to call. CDR1 SGHTA and CDR2 FQGNSA come from the germline V gene. Between the trimmed V and J ends, which lost 0 bases and 4 bases, there was a span of 12 bases. There are 15 residues in the CDR3. The CDR3 region has the DNA TGTGCCAGCAGCTTAGCTATCGGACTGAGCTATGGCTACACCTTC. Translating gives CASSLAIGLSYGYTF.

A few counts support this clone. The rearrangement uses TRBV5-1 and TRBJ1-1; TRBD1 matches 9 bases. Losses at the gene ends were 4 bases for V and 4 bases for J; bases not matched to a gene: 8. CDR3 length: 15 residues. The germline V gene encodes CDR1 SGHRS and CDR2 YFSETQ. The CDR3 nucleotides are TGCGCCAGCAGCAGGTTAACAGGGGGCCGCACTGAAGCTTTCTTT. Protein: CASSRLTGGRTEAFF.

The V gene is TRBV27, the J gene TRBJ1-5; D uncertain. Looked up from germline, CDR1 is MNHEY and CDR2 is SMNVEV (reference sequence). V shed 7 bases and J shed 0 bases, with 19 bases lying between them. This CDR3 region has 17 residues. CDR3 nucleotide sequence: TGTGCCAGCATCCCCCCCCCGCGACAAGATAGCAATCAGCCCCAGCATTTT. This encodes CASIPPPRQDSNQPQHF.

This chain uses TRBV14 with TRBJ1-2, with 7 nucleotides matching TRBD1. V was pared by 0 bases and J by 0 bases, with 7 bases of the junction left unmatched. Germline assignment: CDR1 SGHDN and CDR2 FVKESK. The CDR3 sequence is 17 residues long. CDR3 sequence: CASSQDLRQGSNYGYTF. In DNA form, the CDR3 reads TGTGCCAGCAGCCAAGACCTCCGACAGGGATCTAACTATGGCTACACCTTC. Looking up the rest from reference TRBV14 and TRBJ1-2 gives the full variable domain: EAGVTQFPSHSVIEKGQTVTLRCDPISGHDNLYWYRRVMGKEIKFLLHFVKESKQDESGMPNNRFLAERTGGTYSTLKVQPAELEDSGVYFCASSQDLRQGSNYGYTFGSGTRLTVV.

This clone was seen a few times. The chain carries TRBV21-1 and TRBJ2-7. TRBV21-1 is noted as a pseudogene. The CDR3 contains 14 residues. CDR3 coding DNA: TGTGCCAGCAGCAAGATAGGACCCCCCTACGAGCAGTACGTC. Protein: CASSKIGPPYEQYV.

A single count supports this clone. The CDR3, as DNA: TGTGCCAGCAGTTTTTGGATGCAAGGAGGTAATGAAAAACTGTTTTTT. Translation gives CASSFWMQGGNEKLFF. This chain links TRBV28 with TRBJ1-4; no definite D call. The CDR3 totals 16 residues. Germline lookup yields CDR1 MDHEN and CDR2 SYDVKM. V shed 3 bases and J shed 4 bases, with 15 bases lying between them.

This chain joins TRBV15 and TRBJ1-5; D gene ambiguous. This CDR3 is 16 amino acids long. V lost 5 bases to trimming and J lost 2 bases, with 16 bases between them. The germline V gene has CDR1 LNHNV and CDR2 YYDKDF (reference sequence). CDR3 protein: CATSPRGGWGNQPQHF. The CDR3 nucleotides are TGTGCCACCAGCCCCCGTGGAGGGTGGGGCAATCAGCCCCAGCATTTT.

The V and J genes are TRBV30 and TRBJ2-5; D may correspond to TRBD1 or TRBD2 (7 bases each). The CDR3 consists of 12 residues. Trimming shortened V by 8 bases and J by 4 bases, and 14 bases separated the two germline ends. Germline CDR1 and CDR2: GTSNPN and SVGIG (reference sequence). The CDR3 DNA follows: TGTGCCCAGGGGGGGGCCGGAGAGACCCAGTACTTC. Translated: CAQGGAGETQYF.

This clone was detected only a few times. The genes are TRBV5-1 and TRBJ1-1, with TRBD1 as a possible D gene (5 bases). The CDR3 has 14 amino acids. V was cut by 5 bases and J by 0 bases, with 11 bases left in between. Germline-derived CDR1 and CDR2 are SGHRS and YFSETQ. The CDR3 DNA is TGCGCCAGCAGAACCGGGACGGTGAACACTGAAGCTTTCTTT. Protein product: CASRTGTVNTEAFF.

CDR3 in DNA: TGCGCCAGCTGCGAGGGGGCGGGAACTGAAGCTTTCTTT. This sequence encodes CASCEGAGTEAFF. The rearrangement links TRBV5-1 to TRBJ1-1, with 7 nucleotides matching TRBD1. The CDR3 runs 13 residues. Germline V lookup: CDR1 SGHRS, CDR2 YFSETQ. The junction had 8 bases not matched to a gene; V was cut back by 7 bases and J by 5 bases.

CDR3 bases: TGTGCCAGCAGTGGAAAGTGGAGTCGCACAGATACGCAGTATTTT. Amino acid sequence: CASSGKWSRTDTQYF. The chain carries TRBV6-5 and TRBJ2-3; unclear D gene. Germline V gene lookup returns CDR1 MNHEY and CDR2 SVGAGI. The CDR3 consists of 15 residues. The germline V and J ends were trimmed by 5 bases and 1 base, with 13 bases remaining between them.

CDR3 in amino acids: CASSSTTRGTGELFF. DNA of the CDR3: TGCGCCAGCAGCTCTACGACAAGGGGTACCGGGGAGCTGTTTTTT. The chain combines TRBV5-1 with TRBJ2-2, with D possibly TRBD1 on 5 matching bases. The CDR3 length is 15 residues. The V end was cut by 3 bases, the J end by 5 bases, with 14 bases between. Germline CDR1 reads SGHRS; CDR2 reads YFSETQ.

V usage is TRBV7-8 and J usage is TRBJ2-4; 9 positions agree with TRBD2. Per germline, CDR1 SGHVS and CDR2 FQNEAQ. J was trimmed by 5 bases and V by 1 base; bases with no gene match: 6. The CDR3 covers 16 residues. The CDR3: CASSLGRGGPENIQYF. For the CDR3, the DNA is TGTGCCAGCAGCTTAGGGCGGGGGGGCCCCGAAAACATTCAGTACTTC. Together with reference TRBV7-8 and TRBJ2-4, the CDR3 gives the full variable domain: GAGVSQSPRYKVAKRGQDVALRCDPISGHVSLFWYQQALGQGPEFLTYFQNEAQLDKSGLPSDRFFAERPEGSVSTLKIQRTQQEDSAVYLCASSLGRGGPENIQYFGAGTRLSVL.

CDR3 amino acids: CASSLGETQYF. DNA for the CDR3: TGTGCCAGCAGCTTAGGGGAGACCCAGTACTTC. This sequence joins TRBV11-3 and TRBJ2-5; no reliable D call. The germline V and J ends were trimmed by 1 base and 5 bases, with 2 bases remaining between them. Germline V gene sequence: CDR1 SGHNT, CDR2 YENEEA. The CDR3 extends over 11 amino acids.

The chain combines TRBV11-3 with TRBJ2-2, with TRBD1 matching 10 bases. Germline V lookup: CDR1 SGHNT, CDR2 YENEEA. The V and J ends lost 5 bases and 5 bases, in that order; junction bases with no gene match: 8. The CDR3 runs 16 residues. The CDR3: CASSTGTGARTGELFF. Here the CDR3 DNA reads TGTGCCAGCAGCACCGGGACAGGGGCGAGGACCGGGGAGCTGTTTTTT.